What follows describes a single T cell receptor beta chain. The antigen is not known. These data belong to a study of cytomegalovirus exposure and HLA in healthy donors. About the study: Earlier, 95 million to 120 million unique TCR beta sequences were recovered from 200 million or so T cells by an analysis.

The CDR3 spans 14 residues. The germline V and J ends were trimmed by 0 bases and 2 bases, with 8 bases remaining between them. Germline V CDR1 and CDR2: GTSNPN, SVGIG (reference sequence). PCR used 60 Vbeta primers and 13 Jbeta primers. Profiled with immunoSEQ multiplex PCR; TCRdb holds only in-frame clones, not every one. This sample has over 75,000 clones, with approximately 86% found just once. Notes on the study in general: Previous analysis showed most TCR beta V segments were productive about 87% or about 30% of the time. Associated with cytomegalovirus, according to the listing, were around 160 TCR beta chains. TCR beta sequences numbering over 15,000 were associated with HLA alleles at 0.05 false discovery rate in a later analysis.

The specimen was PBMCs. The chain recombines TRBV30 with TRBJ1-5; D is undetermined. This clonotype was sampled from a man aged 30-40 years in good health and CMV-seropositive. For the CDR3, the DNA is TGTGCCTGGAGTGTGAACAGCCGCAATCAGCCCCAGCATTTT. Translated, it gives CAWSVNSRNQPQHF.